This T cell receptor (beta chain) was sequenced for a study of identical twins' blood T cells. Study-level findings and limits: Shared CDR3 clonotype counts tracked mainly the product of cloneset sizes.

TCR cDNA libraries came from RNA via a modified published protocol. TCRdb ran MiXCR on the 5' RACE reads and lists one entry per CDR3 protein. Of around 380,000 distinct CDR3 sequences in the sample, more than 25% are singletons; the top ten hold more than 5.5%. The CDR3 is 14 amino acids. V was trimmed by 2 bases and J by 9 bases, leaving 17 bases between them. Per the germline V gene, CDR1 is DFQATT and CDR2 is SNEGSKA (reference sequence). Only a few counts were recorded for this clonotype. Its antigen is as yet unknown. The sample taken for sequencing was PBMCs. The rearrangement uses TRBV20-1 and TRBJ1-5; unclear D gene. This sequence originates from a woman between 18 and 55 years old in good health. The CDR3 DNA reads TGCAGTGCTAGAACGCGAAAGGTTGAGCGGCCCCAGCATTTT. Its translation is CSARTRKVERPQHF.